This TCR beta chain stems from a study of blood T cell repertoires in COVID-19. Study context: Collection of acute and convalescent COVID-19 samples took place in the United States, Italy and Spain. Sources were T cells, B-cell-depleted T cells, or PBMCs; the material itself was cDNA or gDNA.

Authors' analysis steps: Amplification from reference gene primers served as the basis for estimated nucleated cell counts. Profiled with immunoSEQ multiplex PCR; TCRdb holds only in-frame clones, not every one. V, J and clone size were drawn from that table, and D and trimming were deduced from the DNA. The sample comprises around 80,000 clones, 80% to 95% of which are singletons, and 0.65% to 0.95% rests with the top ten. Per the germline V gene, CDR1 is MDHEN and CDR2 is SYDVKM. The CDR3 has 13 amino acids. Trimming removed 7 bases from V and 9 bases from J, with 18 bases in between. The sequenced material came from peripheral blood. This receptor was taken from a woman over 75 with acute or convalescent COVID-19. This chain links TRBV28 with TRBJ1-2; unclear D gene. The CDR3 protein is CASISGIRNRYTF. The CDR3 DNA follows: TGTGCCAGCATCTCGGGGATTCGGAACCGCTACACCTTC.